This T cell receptor beta chain stems from a study of blood T cell repertoires in COVID-19. Study-level information: PBMCs, B-cell-depleted T cells, or T cells provided the cDNA or gDNA that made up the material.

The CDR3 spans 14 residues. Trimming took 4 bases from V and 8 from J, leaving 12 bases between them. The germline CDR1 and CDR2 sequences are LGHDT and YNNKEL (reference sequence). As originally analysed: The authors estimated nucleated cell counts from reference gene primer amplification. Data came from immunoSEQ multiplex PCR; TCRdb stores just in-frame clones and leaves some out. From that table come the V and J calls and clone size; the DNA was used to work out D and trimming. This sample carries about 670,000 clones, about 90% of them seen once, and the ten largest clones take roughly 0.25%. This clone has just a few counts.

This TCR came from a woman aged 18-30 years with acute or convalescent COVID-19. The chain combines TRBV3-1 (or the pseudogene TRBV3-2) with TRBJ1-6; D is possibly TRBD1 (6 bases). Sample: peripheral blood. The CDR3 reads CASSLGQRHSPLHF. As DNA, the CDR3 is TGTGCCAGCAGCCTAGGACAGCGTCATTCACCCCTCCACTTT.